These T cell receptor beta chains were read from a single sample in a study of OX40 agonist ivuxolimab in advanced cancers. TCRdb keeps only in-frame clones here, not all; method: immunoSEQ multiplex PCR. The sample lists around 63,000 clones, approximately 80% occurring once. The sample was CD4+ or CD8+ T cells sorted from blood, taken in a trial of the OX40 agonist ivuxolimab. These receptors all come from an adult with an advanced solid tumor such as melanoma, head and neck, liver or kidney cancer. CDR3s include the opening cysteine and the closing phenylalanine or tryptophan. A D gene is named only where the DNA matches it firmly. Expanded clones are given a class, and other clones once, few, many or no size at all.

>TRBV19|TRBJ1-5|12|.|.
TGTGCCAGTAGTATGGGAGGGGTGCCCCAGCATTTT
CASSMGGVPQHF
>TRBV7-2|TRBJ1-5|14|TRBD1|.
TGTGCCAGCAGCTTAGCGCTGGACAGGGGGCCCCAGCATTTT
CASSLALDRGPQHF
>TRBV7-9|TRBJ2-2|16|TRBD2|once
TGTGCCAGCAGCTTGGCGGGGACTAGCGTTGCCGGGGAGCTGTTTTTT
CASSLAGTSVAGELFF
>TRBV27|TRBJ2-1|15|TRBD2|.
TGTGCCAGCAGGGGACTAGCGGGAATAAGGAATGAGCAGTTCTTC
CASRGLAGIRNEQFF
>TRBV19|TRBJ1-4|13|TRBD1|.
TGTGCCACCGTAGGGACAGATAGGGAAAAACTGTTTTTT
CATVGTDREKLFF
>TRBV11-2|TRBJ1-2|11|.|.
TGTGCCAGCAGCTCCCTTGGAGGCTACACCTTC
CASSSLGGYTF
>TRBV10-3|TRBJ1-2|13|TRBD1|once
TGTGCCAGCAGTTTAGGGACAGACTATGGCTACACCTTC
CASSLGTDYGYTF
>TRBV7-9|TRBJ2-7|16|TRBD2|.
TGTGCCAGCAGCTTAGCTCCTTTACTAGCGGGTGACGAGCAGTACTTC
CASSLAPLLAGDEQYF
>TRBV7-9|TRBJ2-1|16|.|.
TGTGCCAGCAGCTTAGGAGCGGCGGGTCTGGGCGATGAGCAGTTCTTC
CASSLGAAGLGDEQFF
>TRBV6-5|TRBJ1-1|12|.|.
TGTGCCAGCAGCCAAGTAAACACTGAAGCTTTCTTT
CASSQVNTEAFF
>TRBV30|TRBJ2-3|13|.|.
TGTGCCTGGAGTGTCGTCTCCACAGATACGCAGTATTTT
CAWSVVSTDTQYF
>TRBV4-1|TRBJ1-5|18|.|.
TGCGCCAGCAGCACAGGTCCCCAGGGGCCATATAGCAATCAGCCCCAGCATTTT
CASSTGPQGPYSNQPQHF
>TRBV5-1|TRBJ2-7|16|TRBD1|.
TGCGCCAGCAGCTTGGACGTAGGGACAGGGGGCTACGAGCAGTACTTC
CASSLDVGTGGYEQYF
>TRBV30|TRBJ2-1|15|TRBD2|.
TGTGCCTGGGGGGGACTAGCGGAGCTGGGGAATGAGCAGTTCTTC
CAWGGLAELGNEQFF
>TRBV5-1|TRBJ2-1|15|TRBD1|few
TGCGCCAGCAGCTTGGACTTCGGGACAGGTAATGAGCAGTTCTTC
CASSLDFGTGNEQFF
>TRBV19|TRBJ1-6|13|.|.
TGTGCCAGTAGTATCTCTATAAATTCACCCCTCCACTTT
CASSISINSPLHF
>TRBV28|TRBJ2-4|14|.|.
TGTGCCAGCAGAACAACTAGAACGGGAAACATTCAGTACTTC
CASRTTRTGNIQYF
>TRBV29-1|TRBJ2-7|11|.|.
TGCAGCGTTGAAGACAGCTACGAGCAGTACTTC
CSVEDSYEQYF
>TRBV28|TRBJ2-7|15|TRBD1|.
TGTGCCAGCAGTATGCTGGGACAGACTACCTACGAGCAGTACTTC
CASSMLGQTTYEQYF
>TRBV6-5|TRBJ2-2|12|.|.
TGTGCCAGCACCGGACCGTCTCAAGAGCTGTTTTTT
CASTGPSQELFF
>TRBV9|TRBJ2-5|15|TRBD1|.
TGTGCCAGCAGCGCGGACAGGGGATTCCAAGAGACCCAGTACTTC
CASSADRGFQETQYF
>TRBV5-5|TRBJ1-2|16|.|.
TGTGCCAGCAGCTTAGTGCTGGGGGGCCGGGGCTATGGCTACACCTTC
CASSLVLGGRGYGYTF
>TRBV5-1|TRBJ1-4|14|.|.
TGCGCCAGCAGCTTCGACGATCCTAATGAAAAACTGTTTTTT
CASSFDDPNEKLFF
>TRBV28|TRBJ2-1|17|TRBD2|.
TGTGCCAGCAGTTTATCATGGCCGGGACTAGGGAACAATGAGCAGTTCTTC
CASSLSWPGLGNNEQFF
>TRBV7-8|TRBJ2-5|13|.|once
TGTGCCAGCAGCTTAAGGAGACAAGAGACCCAGTACTTC
CASSLRRQETQYF
>TRBV27|TRBJ1-2|15|.|.
TGTGCCAGCAGTACGACTACAGGAAGCAACTATGGCTACACCTTC
CASSTTTGSNYGYTF
>TRBV29-1|TRBJ2-3|15|.|.
TGCAGCGTTGTTTCCCTACAGGGCAGCACAGATACGCAGTATTTT
CSVVSLQGSTDTQYF
>TRBV25-1|TRBJ2-6|18|.|.
TGTGCCAGCAGTGAATCGTACGGAATTATCTCTGGGGCCAACGTCCTGACTTTC
CASSESYGIISGANVLTF
>TRBV5-1|TRBJ2-2|15|TRBD1|.
TGCGCCAGCACCACGGGACAGCGAAACACCGGGGAGCTGTTTTTT
CASTTGQRNTGELFF
>TRBV5-6|TRBJ1-6|14|.|.
TGTGCCAGCAGCTTGGAAGTCACAGGGCCACCCCTCCACTTT
CASSLEVTGPPLHF